The rows below give T cell receptor beta chains drawn from one sample of a study of early T cells in non-severe SARS-CoV-2 infection. TCRdb independently ran MiXCR on the 5' RACE reads; one entry per CDR3 protein. The sample contains some 60,000 distinct CDR3 sequences, roughly a tenth of which appear only once. Material for sequencing was whole blood. All receptors derive from an adult who was a healthcare worker with PCR-confirmed SARS-CoV-2 infection or an uninfected control (not recorded which). CDR3s include the opening cysteine and the closing phenylalanine or tryptophan. A D gene is named only where the DNA matches it firmly. Clone size is shown for a subset of rows, as once, few, many or a class of expanded clone.

>TRBJ2-5|.|TRBD1|TRBV7-2
CASSSARQGQGTQYF
TGTGCCAGCAGCTCCGCAAGACAGGGCCAAGGGACCCAGTACTTC
>TRBJ2-1|few|.|TRBV5-4
CASSPRGTGPQFF
TGTGCCAGCAGCCCTAGGGGAACCGGGCCTCAGTTCTTC
>TRBJ2-1|few|TRBD1|TRBV7-6
CASTPGQSRNEQFF
TGTGCCAGCACCCCGGGACAGTCACGGAATGAGCAGTTCTTC
>TRBJ1-2|few|.|TRBV7-9
CASSLQDVLVYGYTF
TGTGCCAGCAGCCTACAAGACGTGTTAGTCTATGGCTACACCTTC
>TRBJ2-5|once|TRBD2|TRBV2
CASSPAGGEETQYF
TGTGCCAGCAGTCCAGCGGGGGGTGAAGAGACCCAGTACTTC
>TRBJ2-4|few|.|TRBV20-1
CSASSRGAKNIQYF
TGCAGTGCTAGTAGTAGAGGAGCCAAAAACATTCAGTACTTC
>TRBJ1-4|.|.|TRBV4-2
CASSPNRVRTNEKLFF
TGTGCCAGCAGCCCCAACAGGGTTCGCACTAATGAAAAACTGTTTTTT
>TRBJ1-4|.|.|TRBV2
CASRETPTSTNEKLFF
TGTGCCAGCAGGGAGACACCTACTTCAACTAATGAAAAACTGTTTTTT
>TRBJ2-1|few|TRBD2|TRBV5-1
CASSSTSGGYNEQFF
TGCGCCAGCAGCTCAACTAGCGGGGGTTACAATGAGCAGTTCTTC
>TRBJ2-2|few|.|TRBV6-2/TRBV6-3
CASSYRPAATAGELFF
TGTGCCAGCAGTTACAGGCCAGCGGCTACCGCCGGGGAGCTGTTTTTT
>TRBJ1-3|many|.|TRBV7-9
CASSFWRLENTIYF
TGTGCCAGCAGCTTCTGGAGGCTGGAAAACACCATATATTTT
>TRBJ1-2|few|.|TRBV4-1
CASSQEGGRPEYQYGYTF
TGCGCCAGCAGCCAAGAAGGGGGGAGGCCGGAATATCAATATGGCTACACCTTC
>TRBJ2-1|many|.|TRBV7-2
CASSPVNEQFF
TGTGCCAGCAGTCCTGTCAATGAGCAGTTCTTC
>TRBJ1-4|.|.|TRBV2
CASSVSRTNEKLFF
TGTGCCAGCAGTGTTAGCAGAACTAATGAAAAACTGTTTTTT
>TRBJ1-5|.|.|TRBV7-2
CASSLVGGNNQPQHF
TGTGCCAGCAGCTTAGTTGGGGGGAACAATCAGCCCCAGCATTTT
>TRBJ1-2|many|.|TRBV29-1
CSMGTEDYGYTF
TGCAGCATGGGGACCGAGGACTATGGCTACACCTTC
>TRBJ2-1|.|.|TRBV6-6
CASSAPAGPYNEQFF
TGTGCCAGCAGTGCCCCAGCCGGCCCCTACAATGAGCAGTTCTTC
>TRBJ2-4|few|TRBD2|TRBV7-2
CASSSLRGGLVKNIQYF
TGTGCCAGCAGCTCACTCCGGGGGGGCCTAGTCAAAAACATTCAGTACTTC
>TRBJ2-2|few|TRBD1|TRBV7-8
CASSLVPGGTGELFF
TGTGCCAGCAGCTTAGTCCCAGGGGGCACCGGGGAGCTGTTTTTT
>TRBJ2-3|.|TRBD2|TRBV10-2
CASSELAGGRDTQYF
TGCGCCAGCAGTGAGCTAGCGGGGGGTAGGGATACGCAGTATTTT
>TRBJ1-1|.|.|TRBV12-3/TRBV12-4
CASSYSGPTEAFF
TGTGCCAGCAGTTACTCTGGTCCCACTGAAGCTTTCTTT
>TRBJ1-1|.|.|TRBV6-1
CASREGPWEAEAFF
TGTGCCAGCAGAGAGGGACCATGGGAGGCTGAAGCTTTCTTT
>TRBJ1-1|many|TRBD1|TRBV7-9
CASRQRGRTEAFF
TGTGCCAGCAGACAAAGGGGGCGGACTGAAGCTTTCTTT
>TRBJ2-3|few|TRBD2|TRBV6-1
CASRKGTSGGPSTDTQYF
TGTGCCAGCAGGAAAGGAACTAGCGGGGGGCCGAGCACAGATACGCAGTATTTT
>TRBJ2-3|.|.|TRBV7-2
CASSLRWAPDTQYF
TGTGCCAGCAGCTTACGTTGGGCCCCAGATACGCAGTATTTT
>TRBJ2-3|.|TRBD2|TRBV7-3
CASSLVAGRTDTQYF
TGTGCCAGCAGCTTAGTAGCGGGGCGCACAGATACGCAGTATTTT
>TRBJ2-3|few|TRBD2|TRBV5-1
CASSLDGTSNTDTQYF
TGCGCCAGCAGCTTGGATGGGACTAGTAACACAGATACGCAGTATTTT
>TRBJ1-5|.|.|TRBV28
CASRQGNQPQHF
TGTGCCAGCAGGCAGGGAAATCAGCCCCAGCATTTT
>TRBJ1-4|few|.|TRBV6-5
CASSPLWRTNEKLFF
TGTGCCAGCAGTCCCCTATGGAGAACTAATGAAAAACTGTTTTTT
>TRBJ2-4|few|.|TRBV4-1
CASSQDGYRRTKNIQYF
TGCGCCAGCAGCCAAGATGGATACAGGAGGACCAAAAACATTCAGTACTTC
>TRBJ2-5|.|.|TRBV27
CASSLPRSGEETQYF
TGTGCCAGCAGTTTACCCCGTAGCGGAGAAGAGACCCAGTACTTC
>TRBJ2-5|few|TRBD1|TRBV5-4
CASSRQDRVQETQYF
TGTGCCAGCAGCCGACAAGACAGGGTCCAAGAGACCCAGTACTTC
>TRBJ2-5|many|.|TRBV12-5
CASGNAAVRQETQYF
TGTGCTAGTGGTAATGCAGCTGTCAGGCAAGAGACCCAGTACTTC
>TRBJ1-1|few|TRBD1|TRBV12-3/TRBV12-4
CASTSTGQGKMNTEAFF
TGTGCCAGCACCTCCACCGGACAGGGGAAAATGAACACTGAAGCTTTCTTT
>TRBJ2-3|.|.|TRBV5-1
CASSLMGAPDTQYF
TGCGCCAGCAGCCTGATGGGGGCCCCAGATACGCAGTATTTT
>TRBJ1-1|few|TRBD1|TRBV5-1
CASSSGQGLRIATEAFF
TGCGCCAGCAGCTCTGGACAGGGCCTCCGGATAGCCACTGAAGCTTTCTTT
>TRBJ2-3|many|.|TRBV12-3/TRBV12-4
CASSLSFGTDTQYF
TGTGCCAGCAGTTTGTCCTTCGGCACAGATACGCAGTATTTT
>TRBJ2-1|many|.|TRBV5-8
CASSWGGVNEQFF
TGTGCCAGCAGCTGGGGCGGGGTAAATGAGCAGTTCTTC
>TRBJ1-1|.|TRBD1|TRBV20-1
CSARSTGGAAEAFF
TGCAGTGCTAGATCGACAGGGGGCGCGGCTGAAGCTTTCTTT
>TRBJ2-1|many|.|TRBV6-1
CASSETLAGYNEQFF
TGTGCCAGCAGTGAAACTCTCGCCGGCTACAATGAGCAGTTCTTC
>TRBJ1-6|many|.|TRBV6-1
CASVIALGAPLINSPLHF
TGTGCCAGCGTGATCGCGTTAGGGGCGCCCCTAATTAATTCACCCCTCCACTTT
>TRBJ2-3|many|TRBD2|TRBV28
CASSLHSLAGATTTQYF
TGTGCCAGCAGTTTACATTCTCTAGCGGGGGCGACTACTACGCAGTATTTT
>TRBJ2-3|few|.|TRBV12-3/TRBV12-4
CASRSDTQYF
TGTGCCAGCAGGTCCGATACGCAGTATTTT